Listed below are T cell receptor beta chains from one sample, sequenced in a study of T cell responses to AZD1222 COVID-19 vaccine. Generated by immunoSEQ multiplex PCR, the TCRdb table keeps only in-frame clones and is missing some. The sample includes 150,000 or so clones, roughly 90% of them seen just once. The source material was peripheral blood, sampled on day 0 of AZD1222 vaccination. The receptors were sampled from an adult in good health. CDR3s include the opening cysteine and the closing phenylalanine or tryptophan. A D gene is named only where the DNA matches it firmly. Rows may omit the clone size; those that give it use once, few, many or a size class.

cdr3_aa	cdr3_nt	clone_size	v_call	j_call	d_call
CASSWGIRGIETQYF	TGTGCCAGCAGTTGGGGGATACGGGGAATTGAGACCCAGTACTTC	.	TRBV28	TRBJ2-5	.
CASSSPSKGQRPAEQFF	TGCGCCAGCAGTAGCCCCTCCAAGGGACAGCGCCCGGCTGAGCAGTTCTTC	.	TRBV23-1	TRBJ2-1	TRBD1
CASSQGTGGGNTIYF	TGCGCCAGCAGCCAAGGGACAGGGGGTGGAAACACCATATATTTT	.	TRBV5-1	TRBJ1-3	TRBD1
CASSSGDGYTF	TGTGCCAGCAGCTCCGGAGATGGCTACACCTTC	once	TRBV7-9	TRBJ1-2	.
CATVGLAGPNTGELFF	TGTGCCACGGTAGGGCTAGCGGGACCGAACACCGGGGAGCTGTTTTTT	.	TRBV2	TRBJ2-2	TRBD2
CSASGQFEAFF	TGCAGTGCCTCCGGACAGTTTGAAGCTTTCTTT	.	TRBV20-1	TRBJ1-1	.
CASSTSGGDETQYF	TGTGCCAGTTCGACTAGCGGAGGGGATGAGACCCAGTACTTC	.	TRBV19	TRBJ2-5	TRBD2
CASSPRGVTYEQYF	TGTGCCAGCAGCCCCCGCGGGGTAACCTACGAGCAGTACTTC	.	TRBV3-1/TRBV3-2	TRBJ2-7	.
CASSFSAGREQYF	TGTGCCAGCAGTTTCTCCGCGGGGCGCGAGCAGTACTTC	.	TRBV27	TRBJ2-7	.
CASSPLSITEAFF	TGTGCCAGCAGTCCCCTTTCGATCACTGAAGCTTTCTTT	.	TRBV12-3/TRBV12-4	TRBJ1-1	.
CASSERGAYQPQHF	TGTGCCAGCAGTGAACGGGGAGCTTATCAGCCCCAGCATTTT	.	TRBV2	TRBJ1-5	.
CASSSTASNEKLFF	TGTGCCAGCTCTTCTACAGCCTCTAATGAAAAACTGTTTTTT	.	TRBV18	TRBJ1-4	.
CASSLGRSNTEAFF	TGTGCCAGCAGTTTGGGGCGGTCTAACACTGAAGCTTTCTTT	.	TRBV27	TRBJ1-1	.
CASHTTRRGASKLFF	TGTGCCAGCCATACGACTCGGAGGGGGGCTTCAAAACTGTTTTTT	.	TRBV27	TRBJ1-4	.
CASSRALRQNGYEQYF	TGCGCCAGCAGCCGGGCCCTAAGGCAGAACGGCTACGAGCAGTACTTC	.	TRBV5-1	TRBJ2-7	.
CASSLGGVNSGKLFF	TGTGCCAGCAGCTTGGGGGGCGTTAATTCCGGAAAACTGTTTTTT	.	TRBV5-8	TRBJ1-4	.
CASTPKRGDTQYF	TGTGCCAGCACCCCCAAGCGGGGAGATACGCAGTATTTT	.	TRBV6-5	TRBJ2-3	TRBD2
CASSLGLWGQGISYEQYF	TGTGCCAGCAGCTTAGGTCTGTGGGGACAGGGAATCTCCTACGAGCAGTACTTC	.	TRBV7-2	TRBJ2-7	TRBD1
CASSAGDRGDSNQPQHF	TGTGCCAGCAGCGCAGGAGACAGGGGGGATAGCAATCAGCCCCAGCATTTT	.	TRBV9	TRBJ1-5	TRBD1
CASSFVGPGTSGDNEQFF	TGTGCCAGCAGTTTTGTTGGGCCCGGGACTAGCGGAGACAATGAGCAGTTCTTC	.	TRBV28	TRBJ2-1	TRBD2
CASSQGGRQGDTGELFF	TGCGCCAGCAGCCAAGGGGGGAGGCAGGGGGACACCGGGGAGCTGTTTTTT	.	TRBV4-1	TRBJ2-2	.
CASSVGGLAGNTIYF	TGTGCCAGCAGCGTAGGGGGTCTCGCTGGAAACACCATATATTTT	.	TRBV9	TRBJ1-3	.
CASSAPDLGGEQFF	TGTGCCAGTAGCGCACCCGATTTGGGTGGTGAGCAGTTCTTC	.	TRBV19	TRBJ2-1	.
CATSRDPNSPLHF	TGTGCCACCAGCAGAGATCCCAATTCACCCCTCCACTTT	.	TRBV15	TRBJ1-6	.
CASSKDRASYEQYF	TGTGCCAGCAGTAAGGACAGGGCGTCCTACGAGCAGTACTTC	.	TRBV2	TRBJ2-7	TRBD1
CASSPFFSGIPPNEQFF	TGTGCCAGCAGCCCCTTCTTTAGCGGGATCCCCCCCAATGAGCAGTTCTTC	once	TRBV7-9	TRBJ2-1	TRBD2
CASGRSQTNGYTF	TGTGCCAGCGGAAGAAGCCAGACTAATGGCTACACCTTC	.	TRBV2	TRBJ1-2	.
CASSLAGGNYNEQFF	TGCGCCAGCAGCTTGGCAGGCGGAAACTACAATGAGCAGTTCTTC	.	TRBV5-1	TRBJ2-1	.
CASSLRRSGNTIYF	TGTGCCAGCAGTTTACGCCGCTCTGGAAACACCATATATTTT	.	TRBV27	TRBJ1-3	.
CASSPEPTNEKLFF	TGTGCCAGCAGCCCAGAGCCAACTAATGAAAAACTGTTTTTT	.	TRBV7-2	TRBJ1-4	.
CSVEGSQGNYGYTF	TGCAGCGTTGAAGGGTCTCAGGGGAACTATGGCTACACCTTC	.	TRBV29-1	TRBJ1-2	.
CASSRSGGYSNQPQHF	TGTGCCAGCAGCAGATCAGGGGGATATAGCAATCAGCCCCAGCATTTT	few	TRBV5-8	TRBJ1-5	TRBD1
CASSPMGGELSQPQHF	TGTGCCAGCAGCCCGATGGGAGGGGAGCTCAGTCAGCCCCAGCATTTT	.	TRBV7-2	TRBJ1-5	.